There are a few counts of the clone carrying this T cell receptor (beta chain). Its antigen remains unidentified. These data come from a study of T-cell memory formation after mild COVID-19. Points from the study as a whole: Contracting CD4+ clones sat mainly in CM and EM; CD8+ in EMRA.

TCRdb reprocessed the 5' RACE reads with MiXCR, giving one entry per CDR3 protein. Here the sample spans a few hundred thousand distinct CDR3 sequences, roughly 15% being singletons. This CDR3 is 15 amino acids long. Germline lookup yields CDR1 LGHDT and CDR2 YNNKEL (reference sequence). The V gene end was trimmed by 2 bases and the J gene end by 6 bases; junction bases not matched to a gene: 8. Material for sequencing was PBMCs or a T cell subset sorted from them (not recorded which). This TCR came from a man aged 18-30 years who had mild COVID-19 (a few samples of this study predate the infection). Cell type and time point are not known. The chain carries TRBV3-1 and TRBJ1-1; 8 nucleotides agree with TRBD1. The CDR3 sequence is CASSQTGTGWAEAFF. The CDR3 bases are TGTGCCAGCAGCCAAACTGGGACAGGCTGGGCTGAAGCTTTCTTT.